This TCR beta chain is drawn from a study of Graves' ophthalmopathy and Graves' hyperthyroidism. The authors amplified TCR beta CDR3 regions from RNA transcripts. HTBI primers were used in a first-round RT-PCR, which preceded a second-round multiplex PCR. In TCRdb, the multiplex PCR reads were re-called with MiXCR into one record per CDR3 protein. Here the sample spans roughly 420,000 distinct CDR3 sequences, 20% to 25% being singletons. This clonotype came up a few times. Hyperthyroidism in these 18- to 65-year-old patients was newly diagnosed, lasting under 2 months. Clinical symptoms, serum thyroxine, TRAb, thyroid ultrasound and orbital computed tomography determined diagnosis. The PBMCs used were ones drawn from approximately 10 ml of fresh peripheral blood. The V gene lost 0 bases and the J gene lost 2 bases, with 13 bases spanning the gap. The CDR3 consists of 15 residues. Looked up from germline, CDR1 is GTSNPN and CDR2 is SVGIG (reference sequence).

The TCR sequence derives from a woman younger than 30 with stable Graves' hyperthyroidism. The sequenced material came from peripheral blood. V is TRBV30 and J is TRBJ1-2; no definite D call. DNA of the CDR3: TGTGCCTGGAGTGTAGGGCAGAAGCAGAACTATGGCTACACCTTC. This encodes CAWSVGQKQNYGYTF.